This T cell receptor beta chain was sequenced in a study of Graves' ophthalmopathy and Graves' hyperthyroidism. Study-wide results and caveats: Most thyroid clonotypes with frequency above 0.001 were detected in blood too.

Details on this clonotype: As yet, its antigen is unknown.

CDR3 regions of TCR beta were amplified from RNA transcripts. Second-round multiplex PCR came after first-round RT-PCR with HTBI primers. TCRdb independently ran MiXCR on the multiplex PCR reads; one entry per CDR3 protein. This sample has fewer than 650,000 distinct CDR3 sequences, with around a fifth found just once. CDR1 is WSHSY, CDR2 SAAADI, per germline. Trimming took 1 base from V and 5 from J, leaving 14 bases between them. There are 15 residues in the CDR3. Other autoimmune diseases, uncontrolled infections, pregnancy or lactation led to the exclusion of patients. Sequencing was done on a sample of peripheral blood. The chain recombines TRBV10-2 with TRBJ2-5; a weak D match, TRBD1 (7 bases). The receptor comes from a woman younger than 35 with stable Graves' hyperthyroidism. Some clones in this sample may be carry-over from other donors' samples. The CDR3 loop reads CASSEFQGGRETQYF. For the CDR3, the DNA is TGCGCCAGCAGTGAGTTCCAGGGGGGACGGGAGACCCAGTACTTC.